There are many counts of the clone carrying this T cell receptor (beta chain). As yet, its antigen is unknown. Authors of the study amplified TCR beta CDR3 regions from RNA transcripts. RT-PCR in the first round (using the HTBI primer set) targeted the TCR CDR3. MiXCR was run by TCRdb on the multiplex PCR reads, yielding one entry per CDR3 protein. The table lists under 350,000 distinct CDR3 sequences, about 18% of them singletons, with approximately 60% in the top ten. A patient was excluded if there was uncontrolled infection, other autoimmune disease, pregnancy or lactation. Fresh peripheral blood, 9.5 to 10 ml of it, supplied the PBMCs. CDR3 length: 11 amino acids. Trimming took off 3 bases at V and 2 bases at J, with 5 bases between the two ends. CDR1 and CDR2 (germline): DFQATT, SNEGSKA (reference sequence). This sample is part of a study of T cells in Graves' hyperthyroidism and ophthalmopathy.

Whole-study findings and limits: Most thyroid clonotypes with frequency above 0.001 were detected in blood.

The origin of this receptor is a woman in her sixties or seventies with Graves' ophthalmopathy. The chain uses TRBV20-1 and TRBJ2-7; D is uncertain. The sample taken for sequencing was blood. DNA of the CDR3: TGCAGTGCTAGTTCCCCCTACGAGCAGTACTTC. It encodes CSASSPYEQYF.